The rows below give T cell receptor beta chains drawn from one sample of a study of somatic mutations in cytotoxic T cells in rheumatoid arthritis. TCRdb keeps only in-frame clones here, not all; method: immunoSEQ multiplex PCR. Found here are 15,000 to 20,000 clones, 60% to 85% of them singletons; the top ten hold approximately 5%. Specimen: CD8+ T cells sorted from blood. Receptors originate from an adult with rheumatoid arthritis. Both conserved end residues are part of each CDR3. Fields, in order: clone size, V gene, CDR3 length, J gene, D gene, CDR3 protein, CDR3 DNA. A D gene is named only where the DNA matches it firmly. Clone size is shown for a subset of rows, as once, few, many or a class of expanded clone.

size: -
V: TRBV29-1
length: 13
J: TRBJ1-1
D: TRBD1
CDR3: CSARGGGGGEAFF
DNA: TGCAGCGCCCGAGGAGGGGGCGGGGGTGAAGCTTTCTTT

size: -
V: TRBV7-8
length: 15
J: TRBJ2-2
D: TRBD1
CDR3: CASRSGTGWTGELFF
DNA: TGTGCCAGCAGATCCGGGACAGGGTGGACCGGGGAGCTGTTTTTT

size: -
V: TRBV9
length: 15
J: TRBJ2-3
D: TRBD2
CDR3: CASSAGLSSTDTQYF
DNA: TGTGCCAGCAGCGCGGGACTATCAAGCACAGATACGCAGTATTTT

size: -
V: TRBV2
length: 12
J: TRBJ2-5
D: TRBD2
CDR3: CASLAGGLAQYF
DNA: TGTGCCAGTTTAGCGGGGGGTCTGGCCCAGTACTTC

size: -
V: TRBV5-6
length: 13
J: TRBJ2-7
D: TRBD1
CDR3: CASGRDSPYEQYF
DNA: TGTGCCAGCGGCCGGGACAGCCCTTACGAGCAGTACTTC

size: -
V: TRBV5-6
length: 11
J: TRBJ2-5
D: -
CDR3: CASSPKETQYF
DNA: TGTGCCAGCAGCCCAAAAGAGACCCAGTACTTC

size: -
V: TRBV5-5
length: 16
J: TRBJ2-3
D: TRBD1
CDR3: CASSTPTGRLTDTQYF
DNA: TGTGCCAGCAGCACGCCGACAGGGCGCCTGACAGATACGCAGTATTTT

size: -
V: TRBV7-9
length: 13
J: TRBJ1-2
D: TRBD1
CDR3: CASRPGTGDGYTF
DNA: TGTGCCAGCAGGCCAGGGACAGGGGATGGCTACACCTTC

size: once
V: TRBV7-2
length: 18
J: TRBJ1-5
D: -
CDR3: CASSFGGGHEYSNQPQHF
DNA: TGTGCCAGCAGCTTCGGGGGGGGGCACGAATATAGCAATCAGCCCCAGCATTTT

size: -
V: TRBV18
length: 14
J: TRBJ2-2
D: -
CDR3: CASSPSSAAGELFF
DNA: TGTGCCAGCTCACCCAGCTCCGCGGCCGGGGAGCTGTTTTTT

size: -
V: TRBV30
length: 12
J: TRBJ2-7
D: -
CDR3: CAWTEGSYEQYF
DNA: TGTGCCTGGACGGAGGGCTCCTACGAGCAGTACTTC

size: once
V: TRBV7-9
length: 11
J: TRBJ1-2
D: -
CDR3: CASSLAHGYTF
DNA: TGTGCCAGCAGCTTAGCGCATGGCTACACCTTC

size: -
V: TRBV9
length: 14
J: TRBJ2-7
D: TRBD2
CDR3: CASSDTGGGYEQYF
DNA: TGTGCCAGCAGCGACACGGGGGGGGGTTACGAGCAGTACTTC

size: -
V: TRBV11-3
length: 13
J: TRBJ2-7
D: -
CDR3: CASSLSGPYEQYF
DNA: TGTGCCAGCAGCTTGTCGGGTCCCTACGAGCAGTACTTC

size: -
V: TRBV12-5
length: 14
J: TRBJ1-2
D: TRBD1
CDR3: CASGFLRDRDGYTF
DNA: TGTGCTAGTGGTTTCCTGAGAGACAGGGATGGCTACACCTTC

size: -
V: TRBV7-6
length: 15
J: TRBJ2-7
D: -
CDR3: CASSLGTGEAYEQYF
DNA: TGTGCCAGCAGCTTAGGCACAGGGGAGGCCTACGAGCAGTACTTC

size: -
V: TRBV7-8
length: 14
J: TRBJ2-5
D: -
CDR3: CASIRGANQETQYF
DNA: TGTGCCAGCATCAGAGGGGCGAACCAAGAGACCCAGTACTTC

size: -
V: TRBV10-1
length: 14
J: TRBJ1-2
D: -
CDR3: CASRGSTGNYGYTF
DNA: TGCGCCAGCAGGGGTAGTACGGGGAACTATGGCTACACCTTC

size: -
V: TRBV5-4
length: 13
J: TRBJ1-1
D: -
CDR3: CASGKNRNTEAFF
DNA: TGTGCCAGCGGAAAGAACAGGAACACTGAAGCTTTCTTT

size: -
V: TRBV15
length: 14
J: TRBJ1-5
D: -
CDR3: CATSTRQVNQPQHF
DNA: TGTGCCACCAGCACCCGACAAGTAAATCAGCCCCAGCATTTT

size: -
V: TRBV5-6
length: 17
J: TRBJ2-3
D: TRBD2
CDR3: CASSAPLAGAVTDTQYF
DNA: TGTGCCAGCAGCGCCCCACTAGCGGGGGCGGTGACAGATACGCAGTATTTT

size: -
V: TRBV5-5
length: 17
J: TRBJ1-1
D: -
CDR3: CASRADGVVGWDTEAFF
DNA: TGTGCCAGCAGGGCGGACGGAGTTGTCGGTTGGGACACTGAAGCTTTCTTT

size: -
V: TRBV5-8
length: 16
J: TRBJ2-3
D: TRBD1
CDR3: CASSLGQGEGTDTQYF
DNA: TGTGCCAGCAGCTTAGGACAGGGGGAAGGGACAGATACGCAGTATTTT

size: -
V: TRBV9
length: 13
J: TRBJ1-3
D: -
CDR3: CASSYDHGNTIYF
DNA: TGTGCCAGCTCCTACGACCACGGAAACACCATATATTTT

size: -
V: TRBV6-5
length: 15
J: TRBJ2-1
D: -
CDR3: CASSYSFNLFNEQFF
DNA: TGTGCCAGCAGTTACTCGTTCAACCTATTCAATGAGCAGTTCTTC